This T cell receptor beta chain was identified during a study of T cells in Graves' hyperthyroidism and ophthalmopathy. This clonotype has at least ten counts. Regions amplified from RNA transcripts were the TCR beta CDR3 regions. In the first-round RT-PCR of the TCR CDR3, the HTBI primer set was used. TCRdb recomputed calls from the multiplex PCR reads with MiXCR, one row per CDR3 protein. Counted here are about 560,000 distinct CDR3 sequences, 16% occurring once; the ten biggest clones make up 18%. Sequences were obtained from blood. This TCR came from a woman between 18 and 29 years old with Graves' hyperthyroidism.

CDR3 protein: CASSLSGVNEQFF. Here the CDR3 DNA reads TGTGCCAGCAGCTTGAGCGGGGTAAATGAGCAGTTCTTC. The J gene is TRBJ2-1, the V gene TRBV11-2, with 7 bases matching TRBD2. The CDR3 is 13 residues long. The ends lost 3 bases at V and 7 bases at J; junction bases unmatched: 3. The germline V gene encodes CDR1 SGHAT and CDR2 FQNNGV. Based on the CDR3 plus reference TRBV11-2 and TRBJ2-1, the full variable domain is EAGVAQSPRYKIIEKRQSVAFWCNPISGHATLYWYQQILGQGPKLLIQFQNNGVVDDSQLPKDRFSAERLKGVDSTLKIQPAKLEDSAVYLCASSLSGVNEQFFGPGTRLTVL.